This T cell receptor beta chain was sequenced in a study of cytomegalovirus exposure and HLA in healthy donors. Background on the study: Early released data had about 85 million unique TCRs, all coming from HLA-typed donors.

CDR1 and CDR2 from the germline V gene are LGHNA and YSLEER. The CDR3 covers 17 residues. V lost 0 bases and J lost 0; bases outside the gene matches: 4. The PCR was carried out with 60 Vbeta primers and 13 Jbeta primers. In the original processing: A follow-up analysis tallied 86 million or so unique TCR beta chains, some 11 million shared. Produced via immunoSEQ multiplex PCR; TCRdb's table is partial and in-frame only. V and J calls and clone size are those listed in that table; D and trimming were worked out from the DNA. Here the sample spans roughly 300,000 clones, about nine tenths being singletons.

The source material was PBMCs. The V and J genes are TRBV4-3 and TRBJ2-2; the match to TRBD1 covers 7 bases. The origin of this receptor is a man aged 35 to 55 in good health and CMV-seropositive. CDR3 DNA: TGCGCCAGCAGCCAAGATACGGACAGGTCGAACACCGGGGAGCTGTTTTTT. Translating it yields CASSQDTDRSNTGELFF.